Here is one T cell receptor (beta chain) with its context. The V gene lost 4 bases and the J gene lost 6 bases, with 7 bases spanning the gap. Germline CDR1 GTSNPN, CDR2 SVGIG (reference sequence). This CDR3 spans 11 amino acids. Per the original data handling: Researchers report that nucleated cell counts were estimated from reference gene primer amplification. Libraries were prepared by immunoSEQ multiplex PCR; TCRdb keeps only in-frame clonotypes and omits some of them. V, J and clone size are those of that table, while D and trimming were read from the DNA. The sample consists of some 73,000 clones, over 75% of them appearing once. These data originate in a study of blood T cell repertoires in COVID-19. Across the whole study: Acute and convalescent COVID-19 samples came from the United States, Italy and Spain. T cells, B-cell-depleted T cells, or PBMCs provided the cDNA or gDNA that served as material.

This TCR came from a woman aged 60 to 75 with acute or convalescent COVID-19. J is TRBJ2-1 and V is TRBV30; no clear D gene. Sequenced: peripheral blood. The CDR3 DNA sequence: TGTGCCTGGACAAGCGCCAATGAGCAGTTCTTC. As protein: CAWTSANEQFF. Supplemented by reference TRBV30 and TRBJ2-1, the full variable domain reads SQTIHQWPATLVQPVGSPLSLECTVEGTSNPNLYWYRQAAGRGLQLLFYSVGIGQISSEVPQNLSASRPQDRQFILSSKKLLLSDSGFYLCAWTSANEQFFGPGTRLTVL.